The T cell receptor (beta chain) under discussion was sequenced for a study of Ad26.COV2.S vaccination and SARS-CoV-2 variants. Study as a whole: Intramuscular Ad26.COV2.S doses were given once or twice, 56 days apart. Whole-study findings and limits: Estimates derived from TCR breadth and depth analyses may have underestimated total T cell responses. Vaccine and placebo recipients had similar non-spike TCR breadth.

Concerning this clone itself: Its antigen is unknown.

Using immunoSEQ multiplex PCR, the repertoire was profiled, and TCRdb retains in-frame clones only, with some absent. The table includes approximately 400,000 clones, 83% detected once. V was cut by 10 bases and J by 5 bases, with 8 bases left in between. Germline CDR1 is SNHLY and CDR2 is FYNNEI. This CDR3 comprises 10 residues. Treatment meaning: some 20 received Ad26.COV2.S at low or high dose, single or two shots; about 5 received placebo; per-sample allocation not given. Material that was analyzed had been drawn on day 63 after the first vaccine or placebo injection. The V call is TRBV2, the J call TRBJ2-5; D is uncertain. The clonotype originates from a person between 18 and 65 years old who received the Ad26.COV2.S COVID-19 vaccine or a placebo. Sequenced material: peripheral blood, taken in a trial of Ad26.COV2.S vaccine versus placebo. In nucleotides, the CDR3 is TGTGCCACCTACAAGGAGACCCAGTACTTC. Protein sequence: CATYKETQYF.